Listed below are T cell receptor beta chains from one sample, sequenced in a study of identical twins. TCRdb reprocessed the 5' RACE reads with MiXCR, giving one entry per CDR3 protein. Of approximately 600,000 distinct CDR3 sequences listed, nearly 10% were seen once; the top ten hold roughly 3.2%. The same specimen was also included in a second study, on yellow fever vaccine responses in identical twins.

Sequencing input: PBMCs. The source of these receptors is a woman aged 18 to 35 in good health. Each CDR3 is given with its conserved first and last residue. A D gene is named only where the DNA matches it firmly.

CDR3aa | j_gene | d_gene | v_gene
CASGYRGNHNPYEQYF | TRBJ2-7 | TRBD1 | TRBV3-1
CSARERAAMMEQYF | TRBJ2-7 | . | TRBV20-1
CASSLAPPRVEQYF | TRBJ2-7 | . | TRBV7-2
CASRGDRDYEQYF | TRBJ2-7 | TRBD1 | TRBV7-2
CASSPAGGQRSYEQYF | TRBJ2-7 | . | TRBV7-9
CASSFGPHYEQYF | TRBJ2-7 | . | TRBV27
CASSLLWGSQETQYF | TRBJ2-5 | . | TRBV12-3/TRBV12-4
CSVEVGHARDNEKLFF | TRBJ1-4 | . | TRBV29-1
CSANPGQGDTYEQYF | TRBJ2-7 | TRBD1 | TRBV20-1
CATSDHGGTSGNEQFF | TRBJ2-1 | TRBD2 | TRBV24-1
CASSFQAGYQETQYF | TRBJ2-5 | TRBD2 | TRBV11-2
CASSITGTHYGYTF | TRBJ1-2 | . | TRBV9
CATDRGRTGANVLTF | TRBJ2-6 | TRBD1 | TRBV6-1
CSAREPGGNEQFF | TRBJ2-1 | TRBD2 | TRBV20-1
CSALGQGKTYEQYF | TRBJ2-7 | TRBD1 | TRBV20-1
CASSLTGEANYGYTF | TRBJ1-2 | TRBD1 | TRBV14
CASSLSAGANYGYTF | TRBJ1-2 | . | TRBV27
CSATRAGRRETQYF | TRBJ2-5 | . | TRBV20-1
CSARAPSGTNEQYF | TRBJ2-7 | TRBD2 | TRBV20-1
CASSLSTPSYNEQFF | TRBJ2-1 | . | TRBV6-5
CASSLVSLTGELFF | TRBJ2-2 | . | TRBV5-1
CAISESKGQGSGEAFF | TRBJ1-1 | TRBD1 | TRBV10-3
CSVDLGQGADTQYF | TRBJ2-3 | TRBD1 | TRBV29-1
CASSQEMTGNYEQYF | TRBJ2-7 | TRBD1 | TRBV3-1
CASRSSGGPQETQYF | TRBJ2-5 | TRBD2 | TRBV12-3/TRBV12-4
CASSGPGLAGGPLPFF | TRBJ2-1 | TRBD2 | TRBV25-1